The clone carrying this T cell receptor beta chain appeared many times. Its antigen is unknown. These data originate in a study of T cells in Graves' hyperthyroidism and ophthalmopathy. Amplified TCR beta CDR3 regions came from RNA transcripts. HTBI primers were used for first-round RT-PCR of the TCR CDR3. Each CDR3 protein is one row after TCRdb ran MiXCR on the multiplex PCR reads. The sample holds 300,000 or so distinct CDR3 sequences, over 15% seen once. Overall study findings and caveats: Ophthalmopathy stood apart from stable hyperthyroidism in a 13 V-J model.

V gave up 5 bases and J gave up 7 bases, with 18 bases separating them. Germline V CDR1 and CDR2: MDHEN, SYDVKM. There are 15 residues in the CDR3. Specimen: blood. The chain carries TRBV28 and TRBJ2-1; TRBD2 is a possible D gene (5 bases). The clonotype was recovered from a woman in her sixties with Graves' ophthalmopathy. This chain's CDR3 is CASSPSFRRQNEQFF. In DNA form, the CDR3 reads TGTGCCAGCAGTCCATCGTTCAGGAGGCAGAATGAGCAGTTCTTC.